The 28 T cell receptor beta chains below come from one sample, sequenced in a study of shared clonotypes between healthy human individuals. Selected positively for CCR7 and CD45RO-negative, naive CD8 cells excluded terminally differentiated effector memory CD45RA+ cells. Measured with immunoSEQ multiplex PCR; TCRdb has only the in-frame clones, and not every one. Among hundreds of thousands of clones, just over 90% were seen once, and the ten largest hold 24%. The sequenced material came from naive CD8+ T cells sorted from blood. The source is a man in his thirties or forties in good health.

The rearrangement links TRBV5-5 to TRBJ2-3; 8 bases are shared with TRBD2. The length of the CDR3 is 16 residues. The J segment lost 2 bases and the V segment lost 4 bases, leaving 9 bases of the junction unmatched. CDR1 and CDR2 (germline): SGHKS, YYEKEE (reference sequence). In nucleotides, the CDR3 is TGTGCCAGCAGCCTAACTAGCGGAGCGGACACAGATACGCAGTATTTT. This codes for CASSLTSGADTDTQYF.

The genes are TRBV10-2 and TRBJ2-7; 11 nucleotides match TRBD1. CDR1 is WSHSY and CDR2 is SAAADI in the germline V gene. The trim removed 4 bases at V and 6 bases at J, leaving 8 bases unmatched. The CDR3 runs to 15 residues. The CDR3 protein is CASSAGTGGRVEQYF. CDR3 DNA: TGCGCCAGCAGTGCCGGGACAGGGGGGCGGGTCGAGCAGTACTTC.

The gene calls are TRBV27 and TRBJ2-3, with TRBD1 as a possible D gene (5 bases). Germline assignment: CDR1 MNHEY and CDR2 SMNVEV (reference sequence). With 2 bases removed from V and 4 bases from J, the gap between germline ends came to 16 bases. The CDR3 spans 16 residues. DNA for the CDR3: TGTGCCAGCAGTTTACTATTGGCTAAAGGGGCAGATACGCAGTATTTT. Translating gives CASSLLLAKGADTQYF.

This clone came up once. The chain is built from TRBV7-8 and TRBJ2-7; 9 bases fit TRBD2. The CDR3 is made up of 14 amino acids. Trimming at V came to 9 bases and at J to 1 base, leaving 7 bases not matched to a gene. CDR1 is SGHVS, CDR2 FQNEAQ, per germline. This chain's CDR3 is CASQKTSGSYEQYF. CDR3 DNA sequence: TGTGCCAGTCAGAAGACTAGCGGTTCCTACGAGCAGTACTTC.

The chain recombines TRBV28 with TRBJ2-7; possibly TRBD1 or TRBD2 for D (5 bases each). Germline loops: CDR1 MDHEN, CDR2 SYDVKM. The CDR3 has 13 residues. V lost 3 bases, J lost 6 bases, and 12 bases lay in between. CDR3 amino acids: CASSLGVAGEQYF. The CDR3 DNA sequence: TGTGCCAGCAGTTTGGGGGTAGCCGGCGAGCAGTACTTC.

The chain recombines TRBV5-5 with TRBJ1-1; 8 bases align to TRBD1. The V segment lost 0 bases and the J segment 3 bases; nucleotides outside the gene matches: 4. The CDR3 sequence is 15 residues long. Germline V gene data show CDR1 as SGHKS and CDR2 as YYEKEE (reference sequence). The CDR3 nucleotides are TGTGCCAGCAGCTTGGCGGACAGGGTGCACACTGAAGCTTTCTTT. Translated: CASSLADRVHTEAFF. The full variable domain, completed using reference TRBV5-5 and TRBJ1-1, is DAGVTQSPTHLIKTRGQQVTLRCSPISGHKSVSWYQQVLGQGPQFIFQYYEKEERGRGNFPDRFSARQFPNYSSELNVNALLLGDSALYLCASSLADRVHTEAFFGQGTRLTVV.

The V call is TRBV28, the J call TRBJ1-5; unclear D gene. CDR1 is MDHEN, CDR2 SYDVKM, per germline. The length of the CDR3 is 13 residues. The V end was cut by 2 bases, the J end by 1 base, with 3 bases between. This chain's CDR3 is CASSLLSNQPQHF. The DNA of the CDR3 is TGTGCCAGCAGTTTACTAAGCAATCAGCCCCAGCATTTT.

This chain uses TRBV4-1 with TRBJ1-1; TRBD1 is a possible D gene (5 bases). V shed 2 bases and J shed 8 bases, with 21 bases lying between them. The CDR3 contains 16 residues. CDR1 is MGHRA and CDR2 is YSYEKL in the germline V gene. The CDR3 DNA reads TGCGCCAGCAGCCAAAGACGGGCTGGAGGGGCGTTGGAAGCTTTCTTT. Translation gives CASSQRRAGGALEAFF.

The chain has TRBV18 and TRBJ2-3; D uncertain. Deletions cut 0 bases from V and 0 bases from J, with 13 bases between. This CDR3 comprises 17 residues. From germline, CDR1 is KGHSH and CDR2 LQKENI. The DNA of the CDR3 is TGTGCCAGCTCACCACCAAGCCCCCCCACTAGCACAGATACGCAGTATTTT. As protein: CASSPPSPPTSTDTQYF.

The gene calls are TRBV29-1 and TRBJ2-3; maybe TRBD2 (6 bases). The germline V gene encodes CDR1 SQVTM and CDR2 ANQGSEA. The CDR3 extends over 13 amino acids. CDR3 amino acids: CTVRERSTDTQYF. The CDR3 DNA reads as TGCACCGTCCGGGAGCGAAGTACAGATACGCAGTATTTT.

J is TRBJ2-1 and V is TRBV5-6; D may match TRBD1 or TRBD2 (5 bases each). Looked up from germline, CDR1 is SGHDT and CDR2 is YYEEEE. The CDR3 runs to 14 residues. The ends were cut back, 7 bases at V and 2 bases at J, with 13 bases in the middle. Here the CDR3 reads CASDLGVTYNEQFF. In DNA form, the CDR3 reads TGTGCCAGCGATCTGGGGGTTACCTACAATGAGCAGTTCTTC. The whole variable domain, remainder taken from reference TRBV5-6 and TRBJ2-1, is DAGVTQSPTHLIKTRGQQVTLRCSPKSGHDTVSWYQQALGQGPQFIFQYYEEEERQRGNFPDRFSGHQFPNYSSELNVNALLLGDSALYLCASDLGVTYNEQFFGPGTRLTVL.

This clone occurred once. The chain joins TRBV4-3 to TRBJ1-5, with D unresolved. Germline V gene sequence: CDR1 LGHNA, CDR2 YSLEER. The V end was cut by 1 base, the J end by 7 bases, with 8 bases between. CDR3 length: 13 amino acids. Here the CDR3 reads CASSQGGGQPQHF. The CDR3 DNA follows: TGCGCCAGCAGCCAAGGCGGTGGGCAGCCCCAGCATTTT.

This CDR3 is CASSQVLERKNIQYF. The CDR3 DNA follows: TGCGCCAGCAGCCAAGTTCTCGAGAGAAAAAACATTCAGTACTTC. V usage is TRBV4-1 and J usage is TRBJ2-4; D not certain. Trimming took 1 base from V and 4 from J, leaving 11 bases between them. The CDR3 has 15 amino acids. CDR1 and CDR2 from the germline V gene are MGHRA and YSYEKL.

The chain employs TRBV27 and TRBJ2-7, with 7 positions matching TRBD1. With 5 bases clipped from V and 4 bases from J, the junction kept 5 bases outside the gene matches. The germline gives CDR1 MNHEY, CDR2 SMNVEV (reference sequence). The length of the CDR3 is 13 residues. The CDR3 DNA reads TGTGCCAGCAGTACACAGGGACAGTACGAGCAGTACTTC. Translating gives CASSTQGQYEQYF.

This chain joins TRBV28 and TRBJ2-7; D tentatively fits TRBD1 or TRBD2 (5 bases each). CDR3 length: 15 residues. The V gene lost 3 bases and the J gene lost 1 base, with 13 bases spanning the gap. Germline assignment: CDR1 MDHEN and CDR2 SYDVKM. CDR3: CASSFGQGPSYEQYF. CDR3 in DNA: TGTGCCAGCAGTTTTGGGCAGGGACCATCCTACGAGCAGTACTTC.

The chain is built from TRBV7-9 and TRBJ2-5; no definite D call. CDR1 and CDR2 (germline): SEHNR, FQNEAQ (reference sequence). The germline V and J ends were trimmed by 0 bases and 4 bases, with 6 bases remaining between them. This CDR3 has 13 amino acids. This chain's CDR3 is CASSLAPGETQYF. The CDR3 bases are TGTGCCAGCAGCTTAGCGCCCGGAGAGACCCAGTACTTC.

The sample holds a few counts of this clone. The J gene is TRBJ1-5, the V gene TRBV10-3, with unresolved D. CDR3 length: 14 residues. Trimming removed 0 bases at V and 0 bases at J, with 3 bases between. The V gene's germline CDR1 is ENHRY and CDR2 SYGVKD. As DNA, the CDR3 is TGTGCCATCAGTGAGTCCGCTAGCAATCAGCCCCAGCATTTT. Translation gives CAISESASNQPQHF.

The V gene is TRBV7-9, the J gene TRBJ2-1; 10 positions match TRBD1. V shed 10 bases, J shed 5 bases, and the junction held 5 bases outside the gene matches. CDR3 size: 13 residues. Germline CDR1 SEHNR, CDR2 FQNEAQ (reference sequence). The CDR3 here is CATWGTGDNEQFF. CDR3 in DNA: TGTGCCACCTGGGGGACAGGGGACAATGAGCAGTTCTTC.

The chain recombines TRBV7-9 with TRBJ2-2; D gene ambiguous. CDR3 length: 11 amino acids. The germline V gene has CDR1 SEHNR and CDR2 FQNEAQ (reference sequence). V lost 5 bases to trimming and J lost 4 bases, with 2 bases between them. Here the CDR3 DNA reads TGTGCCAGCAGCGCCACCGGGGAGCTGTTTTTT. Protein sequence: CASSATGELFF. The whole variable domain, remainder taken from reference TRBV7-9 and TRBJ2-2, is DTGVSQNPRHKITKRGQNVTFRCDPISEHNRLYWYRQTLGQGPEFLTYFQNEAQLEKSRLLSDRFSAERPKGSFSTLEIQRTEQGDSAMYLCASSATGELFFGEGSRLTVL.

The chain recombines TRBV27 with TRBJ2-3; 10 nucleotides line up with TRBD2. Germline lookup yields CDR1 MNHEY and CDR2 SMNVEV (reference sequence). V shed 5 bases and J 4 bases; nucleotides not matched to a gene: 9. The length of the CDR3 is 16 residues. The CDR3 sequence: CASSTKREGPADTQYF. The CDR3 DNA is TGTGCCAGCAGTACCAAGCGGGAGGGCCCCGCAGATACGCAGTATTTT.

The chain combines TRBV2 with TRBJ2-1; 7 positions match TRBD2. Per the germline V gene, CDR1 is SNHLY and CDR2 is FYNNEI. V lost 5 bases, J lost 8 bases, and 9 bases stayed unmatched. The CDR3 contains 14 residues. This chain's CDR3 is CASSPGLVSHEQFF. The CDR3 nucleotides read TGTGCCAGCAGTCCAGGACTAGTATCGCATGAGCAGTTCTTC.

The chain has TRBV27 and TRBJ2-2, with unresolved D. The length of the CDR3 is 14 residues. The germline V gene encodes CDR1 MNHEY and CDR2 SMNVEV (reference sequence). With 8 bases removed from V and 4 bases from J, the gap between germline ends came to 14 bases. Here the CDR3 DNA reads TGTGCCAGCGGCGCCTTCCACCTCACCGGGGAGCTGTTTTTT. Translated, it gives CASGAFHLTGELFF.

This rearrangement joins TRBV5-4 to TRBJ2-2; D remains ambiguous. Trimming shortened V by 1 base and J by 6 bases, and 4 bases separated the two germline ends. Germline V CDR1 and CDR2: SGHNT, YYREEE (reference sequence). This CDR3 has 12 amino acids. The CDR3 spells CASSLWSGELFF. The CDR3 DNA sequence: TGTGCCAGCAGCTTGTGGTCCGGGGAGCTGTTTTTT.

The rearrangement uses TRBV4-1 and TRBJ1-2; TRBD1 agrees at 7 bases. The ends lost 4 bases at V and 8 bases at J; junction bases unmatched: 10. Germline CDR1 and CDR2: MGHRA and YSYEKL. The CDR3 runs to 14 residues. CDR3 DNA: TGCGCCAGCAGCCTAGGACAGGAAATGTGGGGCTACACCTTC. This codes for CASSLGQEMWGYTF.

The chain recombines TRBV27 with TRBJ2-3, with 9 bases fitting TRBD2. This CDR3 has 15 amino acids. The trim removed 7 bases at V and 9 bases at J, leaving 14 bases unmatched. CDR1 is MNHEY and CDR2 is SMNVEV in the germline V gene (reference sequence). The CDR3, as DNA: TGTGCCAGCACAATACTTAGCGGGAGCGTATGGACGCAGTATTTT. This codes for CASTILSGSVWTQYF.

The chain recombines TRBV5-1 with TRBJ2-1; TRBD2 matches 10 bases. The V segment lost 2 bases and the J segment 5 bases; nucleotides outside the gene matches: 1. Germline lookup yields CDR1 SGHRS and CDR2 YFSETQ. This CDR3 comprises 14 residues. The DNA for the CDR3 is TGCGCCAGCAGCTTCGGACTAGCGGACAATGAGCAGTTCTTC. It encodes CASSFGLADNEQFF. Full variable domain (rest looked up from reference TRBV5-1 and TRBJ2-1): KAGVTQTPRYLIKTRGQQVTLSCSPISGHRSVSWYQQTPGQGLQFLFEYFSETQRNKGNFPGRFSGRQFSNSRSEMNVSTLELGDSALYLCASSFGLADNEQFFGPGTRLTVL.

The J gene is TRBJ2-1, the V gene TRBV5-4; the match to TRBD2 covers 10 bases. Germline trimming cut 4 bases from V and 9 bases from J; bases unmatched to any gene: 13. Germline V gene data show CDR1 as SGHNT and CDR2 as YYREEE (reference sequence). CDR3 length: 16 amino acids. As DNA, the CDR3 is TGTGCCAGCAGCATACTAGCGGGACTCGGAAGGGGTGAGCAGTTCTTC. Translation: CASSILAGLGRGEQFF.

The rearrangement links TRBV14 to TRBJ2-5; D not resolved. Looked up from germline, CDR1 is SGHDN and CDR2 is FVKESK. The CDR3 totals 12 residues. Trimming cost V 5 bases and J 0 bases, with 4 bases left between them. The CDR3 loop is CASSGYQETQYF. The CDR3 nucleotides read TGTGCCAGCAGCGGCTACCAAGAGACCCAGTACTTC.